These 17 T cell receptor beta chains were sequenced from one sample in a study of blood T cell repertoires in COVID-19. Profiled with immunoSEQ multiplex PCR; TCRdb holds only in-frame clones, not every one. The table shows some 330,000 clones, with 80% to 90% occurring only once. Sequencing was done on a sample of PBMCs or T cells enriched from blood (not recorded which). The receptor set was obtained from a man aged 25-45 years who had recovered from COVID-19.

The chain combines TRBV15 with TRBJ1-5; D may be TRBD1 (5 bases). CDR1 is LNHNV and CDR2 is YYDKDF in the germline V gene (reference sequence). The V end was cut by 5 bases, the J end by 3 bases, with 14 bases between. The CDR3 has 15 residues. The CDR3 reads CATSLIQGNNQPQHF. The CDR3 DNA sequence: TGTGCCACCAGCTTAATTCAGGGAAACAATCAGCCCCAGCATTTT.

This clone was found once. The V and J genes are TRBV5-1 and TRBJ2-2, with TRBD1 as a possible D gene (5 bases). The V end lost 3 bases, the J end lost 3 bases, and 9 bases lay between the germline ends. The CDR3 extends over 14 amino acids. CDR1 is SGHRS and CDR2 is YFSETQ in the germline V gene. The CDR3 region has the DNA TGCGCCAGCAGCTATACAGGAGACACCGGGGAGCTGTTTTTT. This translates into CASSYTGDTGELFF.

This chain connects TRBV7-3 to TRBJ2-7; tentatively, D is TRBD2 (6 bases). This CDR3 has 14 amino acids. In germline, CDR1 is SGHTA, CDR2 FQGTGA. The V and J ends lost 5 bases and 2 bases respectively, with 13 bases between them. The CDR3 region is CASSHGGVPYEQYF. The CDR3 DNA reads TGTGCCAGCAGCCATGGCGGGGTCCCCTACGAGCAGTACTTC. The full variable domain, its missing parts supplied by reference TRBV7-3 and TRBJ2-7, is GAGVSQTPSNKVTEKGKYVELRCDPISGHTALYWYRQSLGQGPEFLIYFQGTGAADDSGLPNDRFFAVRPEGSVSTLKIQRTERGDSAVYLCASSHGGVPYEQYFGPGTRLTVT.

CDR3 coding DNA: TGTGCCAGCAGAAAAAAAGGGGTCTACGAGCAGTACTTC. Protein sequence: CASRKKGVYEQYF. This chain uses TRBV5-5 with TRBJ2-7; the D gene is possibly TRBD1 (5 bases). Germline CDR1 SGHKS, CDR2 YYEKEE (reference sequence). The CDR3 has 13 residues. V was trimmed by 5 bases and J by 3 bases, leaving 12 bases between them.

The rearrangement uses TRBV28 and TRBJ1-1, with a tentative D call TRBD1 (6 bases). Germline CDR1 is MDHEN and CDR2 is SYDVKM. This CDR3 contains 14 residues. The V end was cut by 1 base, the J end by 4 bases, with 10 bases between. In nucleotides, the CDR3 is TGTGCCAGCAGTTTATCAGGGGCGGCCACTGAAGCTTTCTTT. Protein sequence: CASSLSGAATEAFF.

The chain couples TRBV29-1 to TRBJ1-1; perhaps TRBD1 as D (5 bases). CDR3 length: 13 amino acids. Trimming shortened V by 2 bases and J by 3 bases, and 10 bases separated the two germline ends. The germline V gene encodes CDR1 SQVTM and CDR2 ANQGSEA. CDR3 in DNA: TGCAGCGTTGAAACAGGCGTCGACACTGAAGCTTTCTTT. It yields the protein CSVETGVDTEAFF.

This rearrangement joins TRBV5-1 to TRBJ2-1; 8 bases map to TRBD1. V was pared by 4 bases and J by 3 bases, with 6 bases of the junction left unmatched. The length of the CDR3 is 15 residues. The germline V gene encodes CDR1 SGHRS and CDR2 YFSETQ. The DNA of the CDR3 is TGCGCCAGCAGCACCCTGACAGGGGACTACAATGAGCAGTTCTTC. Its protein product is CASSTLTGDYNEQFF.

The rearrangement joins TRBV5-1 to TRBJ1-1; a weak D match, TRBD1 (5 bases). CDR3 length: 14 residues. Germline V gene lookup returns CDR1 SGHRS and CDR2 YFSETQ. V was shortened by 0 bases and J by 0 bases, with 6 bases between the two germline ends. CDR3 region: CASSLEGVNTEAFF. The CDR3 bases are TGCGCCAGCAGCTTGGAAGGGGTGAACACTGAAGCTTTCTTT.

Notes on this clone: Additional DNA sequences in this sample encode the identical CDR3. V and J are TRBV5-1 and TRBJ1-1; D is perhaps TRBD1 (5 bases). CDR3 length: 14 residues. Germline V gives CDR1 SGHRS, CDR2 YFSETQ. V was trimmed by 0 bases and J by 1 base, leaving 7 bases between them. CDR3 amino acids: CASSLAQGNTEAFF. CDR3 bases: TGCGCCAGCAGCTTGGCCCAGGGGAACACTGAAGCTTTCTTT.

The gene calls are TRBV9 and TRBJ2-3, with 9 bases identical to TRBD2. The V and J ends lost 0 bases and 5 bases, in that order; junction bases with no gene match: 10. Germline-derived CDR1 and CDR2 are SGDLS and YYNGEE. The CDR3 extends over 17 amino acids. The CDR3 spells CASSVATGGGAQDTQYF. CDR3 in DNA: TGTGCCAGCAGCGTAGCTACTGGCGGGGGGGCCCAAGATACGCAGTATTTT.

The V gene is TRBV2, the J gene TRBJ2-1, with TRBD2 matching over 12 bases. There are 17 residues in the CDR3. Germline loops: CDR1 SNHLY, CDR2 FYNNEI. The V and J ends lost 1 base and 3 bases, in that order; junction bases with no gene match: 4. CDR3 nucleotide sequence: TGTGCCAGCAGTGAAGGACTAGCGGGGGCCCGCTACAATGAGCAGTTCTTC. Residues: CASSEGLAGARYNEQFF.

J is TRBJ2-5 and V is TRBV28; D possibly corresponds to TRBD1 (5 bases). Germline assignment: CDR1 MDHEN and CDR2 SYDVKM. This CDR3 spans 13 amino acids. The DNA of the CDR3 is TGTGCTATAGACAGCCCAAACCAAGAGACCCAGTACTTC. Translated, it gives CAIDSPNQETQYF. The full variable domain, completed using reference TRBV28 and TRBJ2-5, is DVKVTQSSRYLVKRTGEKVFLECVQDMDHENMFWYRQDPGLGLRLIYFSYDVKMKEKGDIPEGYSVSREKKERFSLILESASTNQTSMYLCAIDSPNQETQYFGPGTRLLVL.

This clone was observed once. The chain employs TRBV19 and TRBJ2-7; D remains ambiguous. Trimming left V 11 bases short and J 1 base short, with 6 bases between. CDR3 length: 10 amino acids. Germline assignment: CDR1 LNHDA and CDR2 SQIVND (reference sequence). The CDR3, as DNA: TGTGCCGCAGGATCCTACGAGCAGTACTTC. Its protein product is CAAGSYEQYF.

This chain joins TRBV2 and TRBJ2-7; 8 nucleotides line up with TRBD2. V shed 6 bases, J shed 0 bases, and the junction held 10 bases outside the gene matches. The germline CDR1 and CDR2 sequences are SNHLY and FYNNEI. The CDR3 is made up of 16 amino acids. CDR3 sequence (DNA): TGTGCCAGCAGACCCGGGGGGGGGTTCACCTCCTACGAGCAGTACTTC. As protein: CASRPGGGFTSYEQYF.

Here the CDR3 reads CASSYSGTVAFF. In DNA form, the CDR3 reads TGTGCCAGCAGTTACTCGGGCACAGTCGCTTTCTTT. This chain links TRBV6-5 with TRBJ1-1; D remains ambiguous. The CDR3 runs to 12 residues. Germline V CDR1 and CDR2: MNHEY, SVGAGI. V was trimmed by 0 bases and J by 11 bases, leaving 10 bases between them.

The J gene is TRBJ1-4, the V gene TRBV5-1, with 10 bases aligning to TRBD1. The CDR3 has 15 residues. Germline CDR1 and CDR2: SGHRS and YFSETQ. The V gene end was trimmed by 4 bases and the J gene end by 8 bases; junction bases not matched to a gene: 8. The CDR3: CASSIGTGAGEKLFF. Here the CDR3 DNA reads TGCGCCAGCAGCATAGGGACAGGGGCGGGGGAAAAACTGTTTTTT.

The V and J genes are TRBV27 and TRBJ2-5; a weak D match, TRBD1 (6 bases). Trimming left V 3 bases short and J 1 base short, with 9 bases between. This CDR3 contains 14 residues. Germline assignment: CDR1 MNHEY and CDR2 SMNVEV (reference sequence). In DNA, the CDR3 is TGTGCCAGCAGTTTTAGGGGGTCCCAAGAGACCCAGTACTTC. This gives the protein CASSFRGSQETQYF.